This paragraph covers one T cell receptor beta chain sequence. The sample belongs to a study of blood T cell repertoires in COVID-19. Study at large: Sample material is recorded as cDNA or gDNA derived from T cells, B-cell-depleted T cells, or PBMCs.

Assignment of participants to cohorts was predicated upon participant-reported clinical history. TCRdb keeps only in-frame clones here, not all; method: immunoSEQ multiplex PCR. The table has a few hundred thousand clones, 70% to 90% seen once. V was shortened by 2 bases and J by 1 base, with 14 bases between the two germline ends. The length of the CDR3 is 16 residues. Looked up from germline, CDR1 is MNHEY and CDR2 is SVGAGI. The TCR sequence derives from a woman aged 30 to 39 who had recovered from COVID-19. Sequencing was performed on PBMCs or T cells enriched from blood (not recorded which). The chain carries TRBV6-5 and TRBJ1-2; maybe TRBD1 (5 bases). Here the CDR3 reads CASSYGAGLRNYGYTF. As DNA, the CDR3 is TGTGCCAGCAGTTACGGAGCGGGGCTTCGTAACTATGGCTACACCTTC.